This T cell receptor beta chain was sequenced in a study of cytomegalovirus exposure and HLA in healthy donors. Study at large: One earlier analysis, a look at 150 million to 200 million T cells, found roughly 120 million unique TCR beta sequences.

Study-level points and caveats: The CMV antigen specificity of a few CMV-associated chains was confirmed through in vitro analysis. Common viral pathogens seemed to be connected with several of the most significant clusters, according to a later analysis. At a 0.05 false discovery rate, a later analysis found about 17,000 TCR beta sequences to be associated with HLA alleles.

The germline gives CDR1 SEHNR, CDR2 FQNEAQ (reference sequence). The J segment lost 4 bases and the V segment lost 5 bases, leaving 14 bases of the junction unmatched. The CDR3 contains 18 residues. In regard to this clone: Its antigen is not known.

The PCR employed 60 Vbeta primers together with 13 Jbeta primers. The assay was immunoSEQ multiplex PCR, and TCRdb's table has in-frame clones only and misses some. This sample's clone table lists 120,000 or so clones. V usage is TRBV7-9 and J usage is TRBJ1-4; TRBD1 aligns across 9 bases. This clonotype was obtained from a young man in good health and CMV-seronegative. Sequenced: PBMCs. This CDR3 is CASSPGDMDRGFNEKLFF. The CDR3 nucleotides read TGTGCCAGCAGCCCGGGGGACATGGACAGGGGCTTTAATGAAAAACTGTTTTTT.